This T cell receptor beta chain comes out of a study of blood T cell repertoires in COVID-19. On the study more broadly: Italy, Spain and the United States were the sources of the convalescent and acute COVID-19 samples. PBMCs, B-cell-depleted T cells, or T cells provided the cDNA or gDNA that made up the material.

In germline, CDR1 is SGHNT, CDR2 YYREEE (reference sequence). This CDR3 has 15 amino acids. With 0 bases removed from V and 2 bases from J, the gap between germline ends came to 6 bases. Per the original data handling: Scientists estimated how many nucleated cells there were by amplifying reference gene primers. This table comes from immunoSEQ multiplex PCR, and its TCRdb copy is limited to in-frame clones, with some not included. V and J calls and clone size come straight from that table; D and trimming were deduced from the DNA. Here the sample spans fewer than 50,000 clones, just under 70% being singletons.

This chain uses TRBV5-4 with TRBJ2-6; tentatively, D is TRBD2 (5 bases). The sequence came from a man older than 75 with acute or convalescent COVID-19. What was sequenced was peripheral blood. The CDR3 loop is CASSLGGPGANVLTF. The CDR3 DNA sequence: TGTGCCAGCAGCTTGGGAGGGCCTGGGGCCAACGTCCTGACTTTC.